This T cell receptor beta chain was sequenced during a study of T cells in Graves' hyperthyroidism and ophthalmopathy. Study conclusions and caveats: Patients with ophthalmopathy were separated from those with stable hyperthyroidism by a 13 V-J model.

RNA transcripts yielded amplified TCR beta CDR3 regions. The study used the HTBI primer set for a first-round RT-PCR of the TCR CDR3. Each CDR3 protein gets one entry after TCRdb re-called the multiplex PCR reads with MiXCR. The data hold hundreds of thousands of distinct CDR3 sequences, with around 15% observed a single time. Germline assignment: CDR1 MGHRA and CDR2 YSYEKL. V shed 1 base and J 3 bases; nucleotides not matched to a gene: 5. This CDR3 spans 15 amino acids. This clonotype turned up a few times. Its specificity is not known. A Clinical Activity Score of at least 3, a NOSPECS grade of at least 4 and a duration under 3 months were recorded in the ophthalmopathy patients. Used for diagnoses were clinical symptoms, serum thyroxine and TRAb, thyroid ultrasound and orbital computed tomography.

The chain has TRBV4-1 and TRBJ2-7; 8 positions match TRBD1. The sample consisted of blood. The origin of this receptor is a woman in her 40s with Graves' ophthalmopathy. The CDR3 region has the DNA TGCGCCAGCAGCCAAGCCGGGACAGGATACTACGAGCAGTACTTC. It yields the protein CASSQAGTGYYEQYF.